This T cell receptor (beta chain) was sequenced for a study of blood T cell repertoires in COVID-19. Study in general: Acute and convalescent COVID-19 samples came from the United States, Italy and Spain. PBMCs, B-cell-depleted T cells, or T cells were the source of the cDNA or gDNA that made up the material.

In the original processing: Estimated nucleated cell counts came from reference gene primer amplification. Some clones are missing from TCRdb's copy, which holds only in-frame ones; the method was immunoSEQ multiplex PCR. The V and J calls and the clone size are those of that table, but D and trimming were determined from the DNA. The data hold roughly 200,000 clones, with approximately 83% observed a single time. The CDR3 has 15 amino acids. Trimming stripped 4 bases from V and 4 bases from J, with 16 bases between. Germline values: CDR1 SGHTA, CDR2 FQGNSA. This sequence originates from a human donor in a cohort sampled during active COVID-19. The V call is TRBV7-2, the J call TRBJ1-2; tentative D call: TRBD1 (6 bases). The sequencing input was peripheral blood. CDR3 bases: TGTGCCAGCAGCTCCACCAAAGGACAGCCCTATGGCTACACCTTC. Encoded protein: CASSSTKGQPYGYTF.